One sample yielded the 2 T cell receptor beta chains listed below, sequenced in a study of T cells in Graves' hyperthyroidism and ophthalmopathy (dated by TCRdb to between 2017 and 2020). Library creation used multiplex PCR. Sequencing relied on an Illumina HiSeq 2000. Amplification of TCR beta CDR3 regions was carried out from RNA transcripts. A first-round RT-PCR of the TCR CDR3 used the HTBI primer set with the Qiagen OneStep RT-PCR kit. TCRdb applied fastp at Q25 and MiXCR to the public reads, then kept only in-frame beta chains. Every CDR3 protein is listed once, alongside the most common genes and DNA of its rows. The sample table contains around 600,000 distinct CDR3 sequences; only one count was recorded for around 14% of them. Less than 9.5% of the sample is held by the ten biggest clonotypes. Sequencing was performed on blood. The origin of the receptors is a woman between 25 and 40 years old with Graves' hyperthyroidism.

This clonotype was recorded many times. In DNA form, the CDR3 reads TGTGCCAGCAGCCTGACTAGCGGGAGAAACGAGCAGTACTTC. It is translated as CASSLTSGRNEQYF. This sequence joins TRBV11-2 and TRBJ2-7; TRBD2 aligns across 12 bases. The CDR3 extends over 14 amino acids. Germline assignment: CDR1 SGHAT and CDR2 FQNNGV. The trim removed 5 bases at V and 5 bases at J, leaving 4 bases unmatched.

This clonotype was observed a handful of times. This sequence joins TRBV10-3 and TRBJ2-1, with TRBD2 identical over 7 bases. Germline CDR1 ENHRY, CDR2 SYGVKD. The V gene end was trimmed by 11 bases and the J gene end by 7 bases; junction bases not matched to a gene: 5. CDR3 size: 11 residues. CDR3 protein: CAAGLGNEQFF. The CDR3, as DNA: TGTGCCGCCGGACTAGGGAATGAGCAGTTCTTC.